Listed below are T cell receptor beta chains from one sample, sequenced in a study of cytomegalovirus exposure and HLA in healthy donors. Generated by immunoSEQ multiplex PCR, the TCRdb table keeps only in-frame clones and is missing some. This table has about 340,000 clones, around 86% appearing once. The sequenced material came from PBMCs. The receptors stem from a woman aged 18 to 35 in good health and CMV-seronegative. Each CDR3 is given with its conserved first and last residue. D genes are given only for firm matches. Some rows have no size entry. The others give once, few or many, or a class for an expanded clone.

D: .; V: TRBV5-4; size: few; J: TRBJ1-1; CDR3: CASSTRPDTEAFF; DNA: TGTGCCAGCAGCACCCGCCCGGACACTGAAGCTTTCTTT
D: TRBD1; V: TRBV6-6; size: .; J: TRBJ2-7; CDR3: CASSKRQGSGSDEQYF; DNA: TGTGCCAGCAGTAAACGACAGGGGTCGGGGAGCGACGAGCAGTACTTC
D: .; V: TRBV28; size: .; J: TRBJ1-1; CDR3: CASSLRPAVDTEAFF; DNA: TGTGCCAGCAGTTTACGGCCCGCGGTGGACACTGAAGCTTTCTTT
D: .; V: TRBV5-1; size: .; J: TRBJ2-1; CDR3: CASSLELASTNEQFF; DNA: TGCGCCAGCAGCTTGGAACTAGCTTCCACCAATGAGCAGTTCTTC
D: TRBD1; V: TRBV7-3; size: .; J: TRBJ1-3; CDR3: CASSLTGQGADTIYF; DNA: TGTGCCAGCAGCTTAACGGGACAGGGGGCTGACACCATATATTTT
D: .; V: TRBV13; size: .; J: TRBJ1-1; CDR3: CASSLGGTAGVNTEAFF; DNA: TGTGCCAGCAGCTTGGGGGGCACCGCGGGGGTGAACACTGAAGCTTTCTTT
D: .; V: TRBV5-6; size: once; J: TRBJ2-3; CDR3: CASSFRRGPADTQYF; DNA: TGTGCCAGCAGCTTTCGGCGGGGCCCGGCAGATACGCAGTATTTT
D: TRBD2; V: TRBV18; size: .; J: TRBJ2-1; CDR3: CASSPGLAGIGYEQFF; DNA: TGTGCCAGCTCACCAGGTTTAGCGGGAATCGGCTATGAGCAGTTCTTC
D: .; V: TRBV7-2; size: .; J: TRBJ1-4; CDR3: CASAGPNEKLFF; DNA: TGTGCCAGCGCAGGCCCTAACGAAAAACTGTTTTTT
D: TRBD1; V: TRBV11-3; size: .; J: TRBJ1-2; CDR3: CASSTMTGRKGNYGYTF; DNA: TGTGCCAGCAGCACAATGACAGGGCGAAAAGGTAACTATGGCTACACCTTC
D: TRBD1; V: TRBV6-6; size: .; J: TRBJ2-1; CDR3: CASSPRQGDVNEQFF; DNA: TGTGCCAGCAGCCCCAGACAGGGGGATGTGAATGAGCAGTTCTTC
D: TRBD2; V: TRBV11-2; size: .; J: TRBJ2-3; CDR3: CATLAGGGTDTQYF; DNA: TGTGCCACCTTAGCGGGAGGCGGAACAGATACGCAGTATTTT
D: .; V: TRBV28; size: .; J: TRBJ2-5; CDR3: CASSLGRVETQYF; DNA: TGTGCCAGCAGTTTGGGTCGGGTAGAGACCCAGTACTTC
D: .; V: TRBV7-9; size: few; J: TRBJ1-1; CDR3: CASSLGQGGEAFF; DNA: TGTGCCAGCAGCTTAGGCCAGGGAGGTGAAGCTTTCTTT
D: TRBD2; V: TRBV25-1; size: .; J: TRBJ2-1; CDR3: CASRSKGELAGVYNEQFF; DNA: TGTGCCAGCAGGAGTAAGGGGGAACTAGCGGGAGTCTACAATGAGCAGTTCTTC
D: .; V: TRBV18; size: few; J: TRBJ1-2; CDR3: CASSPPTVGGYTF; DNA: TGTGCCAGCTCACCACCGACTGTCGGAGGCTACACCTTC
D: TRBD2; V: TRBV6-5; size: few; J: TRBJ2-7; CDR3: CASSRGGDSYEQYF; DNA: TGTGCCAGCAGCCGCGGGGGTGACTCCTACGAGCAGTACTTC
D: .; V: TRBV9; size: .; J: TRBJ1-2; CDR3: CASSVESGGFYGYTF; DNA: TGTGCCAGCAGCGTAGAATCGGGAGGATTCTATGGCTACACCTTC
D: .; V: TRBV6-5; size: few; J: TRBJ2-7; CDR3: CASSYGLGGYEQYF; DNA: TGTGCCAGCAGTTACGGCCTCGGGGGCTACGAGCAGTACTTC
D: .; V: TRBV18; size: .; J: TRBJ2-1; CDR3: CASSPQGFNEQFF; DNA: TGTGCCAGCTCACCACAGGGGTTCAATGAGCAGTTCTTC
D: TRBD2; V: TRBV4-3; size: .; J: TRBJ2-3; CDR3: CASSPRLAGGWADTQYF; DNA: TGCGCCAGCAGCCCGAGACTAGCGGGAGGTTGGGCAGATACGCAGTATTTT
D: TRBD1; V: TRBV19; size: .; J: TRBJ1-5; CDR3: CASRTSGTGFQPQHF; DNA: TGTGCCAGTAGGACATCCGGGACAGGGTTTCAGCCCCAGCATTTT
D: .; V: TRBV29-1; size: .; J: TRBJ1-5; CDR3: CSVERGKELIGCQPQHF; DNA: TGCAGCGTTGAAAGGGGGAAGGAACTCATAGGATGTCAGCCCCAGCATTTT
D: TRBD2; V: TRBV27; size: .; J: TRBJ2-3; CDR3: CASSLAAGGFVDTQYF; DNA: TGTGCCAGCAGTTTAGCAGCGGGGGGTTTCGTTGATACGCAGTATTTT
D: TRBD1; V: TRBV9; size: .; J: TRBJ2-5; CDR3: CASSVEGTGAETQYF; DNA: TGTGCCAGCAGCGTAGAGGGGACAGGGGCGGAGACCCAGTACTTC
D: .; V: TRBV6-5; size: .; J: TRBJ1-3; CDR3: CATIRDLSGNTIYF; DNA: TGTGCCACAATCCGGGATCTCTCTGGAAACACCATATATTTT
D: .; V: TRBV7-9; size: .; J: TRBJ2-7; CDR3: CASSPPRGYEQYF; DNA: TGTGCCAGCAGCCCGCCCAGGGGTTACGAGCAGTACTTC
D: TRBD1; V: TRBV2; size: .; J: TRBJ2-3; CDR3: CASRAGTGARYTQYF; DNA: TGTGCCAGCAGAGCGGGGACAGGGGCCCGGTATACGCAGTATTTT
D: .; V: TRBV19; size: .; J: TRBJ1-2; CDR3: CASSPGQINYGYTF; DNA: TGTGCCTCGAGCCCGGGACAAATAAACTATGGCTACACCTTC
D: .; V: TRBV21-1; size: once; J: TRBJ2-2; CDR3: CASSRLGREHTGELFF; DNA: TGTGCCAGCAGCCGCCTCGGGCGGGAGCACACCGGGGAGCTGTTTTTT
D: .; V: TRBV6-5; size: .; J: TRBJ1-1; CDR3: CASSYALGHTEAFF; DNA: TGTGCCAGCAGTTACGCTTTGGGGCACACTGAAGCTTTCTTT
D: .; V: TRBV7-8; size: .; J: TRBJ2-5; CDR3: CASSLVEETQYF; DNA: TGTGCCAGCAGCTTAGTTGAGGAGACCCAGTACTTC
D: .; V: TRBV2; size: .; J: TRBJ1-5; CDR3: CASSGGLGNQPQHF; DNA: TGTGCCAGCAGTGGGGGGCTGGGCAATCAGCCCCAGCATTTT
D: TRBD2; V: TRBV7-2; size: .; J: TRBJ2-6; CDR3: CASLAGDSGANVLTF; DNA: TGTGCCAGCCTAGCGGGGGACTCTGGGGCCAACGTCCTGACTTTC
D: TRBD2; V: TRBV5-4; size: .; J: TRBJ2-3; CDR3: CASSPGGRDTQYF; DNA: TGTGCCAGCAGCCCGGGGGGGCGGGATACGCAGTATTTT
D: TRBD1; V: TRBV5-4; size: .; J: TRBJ2-3; CDR3: CASSAGGSTDTQYF; DNA: TGTGCCAGCAGCGCAGGGGGCAGCACAGATACGCAGTATTTT
D: TRBD2; V: TRBV9; size: once; J: TRBJ2-7; CDR3: CASSVGGTSGTYEQYF; DNA: TGTGCCAGCAGCGTAGGGGGGACTAGCGGGACGTACGAGCAGTACTTC
D: .; V: TRBV29-1; size: .; J: TRBJ1-1; CDR3: CSVHRQLNTEAFF; DNA: TGCAGCGTTCACCGACAGCTGAACACTGAAGCTTTCTTT
D: TRBD1; V: TRBV5-4; size: .; J: TRBJ2-7; CDR3: CASSPLGQGVNEQYF; DNA: TGTGCCAGCAGCCCGTTAGGACAGGGGGTAAACGAGCAGTACTTC
D: .; V: TRBV2; size: .; J: TRBJ2-1; CDR3: CASSDGRDNEQFF; DNA: TGTGCCAGCAGTGATGGGAGAGACAATGAGCAGTTCTTC
D: TRBD2; V: TRBV5-6; size: .; J: TRBJ2-3; CDR3: CASSPPASGRATQYF; DNA: TGTGCCAGCAGCCCTCCGGCAAGCGGGAGGGCTACGCAGTATTTT
D: .; V: TRBV20-1; size: few; J: TRBJ2-2; CDR3: CSARTYGELFF; DNA: TGCAGTGCTCGTACCTACGGGGAGCTGTTTTTT
D: .; V: TRBV27; size: few; J: TRBJ2-7; CDR3: CASSLGGRLAGYEQYF; DNA: TGTGCCAGCAGTTTGGGGGGGCGATTAGCCGGCTACGAGCAGTACTTC
D: .; V: TRBV28; size: .; J: TRBJ2-2; CDR3: CASFGTNTGELFF; DNA: TGTGCCAGCTTCGGGACGAACACCGGGGAGCTGTTTTTT
D: .; V: TRBV7-2; size: .; J: TRBJ2-7; CDR3: CASSLGRAEISYEQYF; DNA: TGTGCCAGCAGCTTAGGGAGGGCCGAAATCTCCTACGAGCAGTACTTC
D: TRBD2; V: TRBV7-8; size: .; J: TRBJ2-3; CDR3: CASSFWTSGKSTDTQYF; DNA: TGTGCCAGCAGCTTCTGGACTAGCGGGAAGAGCACAGATACGCAGTATTTT
D: .; V: TRBV5-1; size: .; J: TRBJ2-5; CDR3: CASSSAAGQETQYF; DNA: TGCGCCAGCAGCTCCGCGGCTGGCCAAGAGACCCAGTACTTC
D: TRBD1; V: TRBV2; size: .; J: TRBJ1-5; CDR3: CASRQSGTGGPHSNQPQHF; DNA: TGTGCCAGCAGACAATCCGGGACAGGGGGTCCTCATAGCAATCAGCCCCAGCATTTT
D: TRBD2; V: TRBV7-6; size: .; J: TRBJ2-7; CDR3: CASSSPGLGSYEQYF; DNA: TGTGCCAGCAGCTCCCCGGGACTAGGATCCTACGAGCAGTACTTC
D: .; V: TRBV29-1; size: .; J: TRBJ2-7; CDR3: CSVEVGLQGGEQYF; DNA: TGCAGCGTTGAAGTCGGTCTGCAGGGAGGCGAGCAGTACTTC
D: .; V: TRBV5-8; size: .; J: TRBJ1-2; CDR3: CASSLRGGTSYGYTF; DNA: TGTGCCAGCAGCTTACGGGGAGGGACTTCCTATGGCTACACCTTC
D: TRBD2; V: TRBV7-2; size: .; J: TRBJ2-1; CDR3: CASSLVTGGRHEQFF; DNA: TGTGCCAGCAGCTTAGTTACGGGAGGCCGGCATGAGCAGTTCTTC
D: .; V: TRBV19; size: .; J: TRBJ1-3; CDR3: CASSTGQNFISGNTIYF; DNA: TGTGCCAGTAGTACCGGACAGAACTTTATCTCTGGAAACACCATATATTTT
D: .; V: TRBV28; size: .; J: TRBJ1-4; CDR3: CASSQGHPIGKLFF; DNA: TGTGCCAGCAGTCAGGGACACCCCATAGGAAAACTGTTTTTT